The T cell receptor beta chain under discussion was sequenced for a study of identical twins. Study-wide findings and caveats: With beta out-of-frame sequences, excess sharing by twins was weaker. Modelling approaches yielded underestimates of out-of-frame TCR alpha sharing between monozygotic twins. Cord blood beta clonotypes present at high abundance carried fewer insertions; no such pattern appeared in memory repertoires. One should note that invariant MAIT and iNKT cells could partly confound zero-insertion analyses.

This clonotype was detected a few times. The antigen is not known. A single record per CDR3 protein comes from TCRdb applying MiXCR to the 5' RACE reads. The table has about 700,000 distinct CDR3 sequences, 5.5% to 7.5% seen once; the top ten hold 1.5% to 2%. Germline V CDR1 and CDR2: SEHNR, FQNEAQ (reference sequence). The V and J ends lost 5 bases and 3 bases, in that order; junction bases with no gene match: 8. There are 16 residues in the CDR3. The sample comprised naive T cells sorted from blood. The V and J genes are TRBV7-9 and TRBJ2-1; 9 bases match TRBD2. The sequence derives from a man aged 18 to 35 in good health. CDR3 coding DNA: TGTGCCAGCAGCCTGGTCACTAGCGGGCTCTACAATGAGCAGTTCTTC. Its protein product is CASSLVTSGLYNEQFF.